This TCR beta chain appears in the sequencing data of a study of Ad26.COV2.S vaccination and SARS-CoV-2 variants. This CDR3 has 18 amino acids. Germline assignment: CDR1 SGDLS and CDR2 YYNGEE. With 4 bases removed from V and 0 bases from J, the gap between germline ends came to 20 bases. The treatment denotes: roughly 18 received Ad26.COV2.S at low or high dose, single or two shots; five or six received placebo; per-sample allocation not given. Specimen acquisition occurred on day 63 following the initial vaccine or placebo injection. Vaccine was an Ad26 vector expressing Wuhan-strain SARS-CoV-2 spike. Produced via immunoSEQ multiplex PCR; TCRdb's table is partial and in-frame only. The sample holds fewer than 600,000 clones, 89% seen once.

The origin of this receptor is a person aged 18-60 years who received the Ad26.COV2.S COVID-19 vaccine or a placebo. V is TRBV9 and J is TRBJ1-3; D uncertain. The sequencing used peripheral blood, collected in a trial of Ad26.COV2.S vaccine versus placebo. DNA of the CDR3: TGTGCCAGCAGCTCCGACCGTGGCTCTTACTTCTCTGGAAACACCATATATTTT. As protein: CASSSDRGSYFSGNTIYF.